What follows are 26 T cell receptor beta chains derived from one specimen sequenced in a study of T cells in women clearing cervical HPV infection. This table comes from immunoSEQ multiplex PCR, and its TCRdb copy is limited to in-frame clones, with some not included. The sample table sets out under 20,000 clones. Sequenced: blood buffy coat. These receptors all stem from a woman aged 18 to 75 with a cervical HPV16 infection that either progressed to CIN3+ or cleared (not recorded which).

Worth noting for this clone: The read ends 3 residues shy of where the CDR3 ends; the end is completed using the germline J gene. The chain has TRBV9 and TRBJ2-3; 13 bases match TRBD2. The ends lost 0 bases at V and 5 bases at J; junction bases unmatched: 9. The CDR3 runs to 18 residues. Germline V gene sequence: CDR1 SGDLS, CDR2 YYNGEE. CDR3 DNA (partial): TGTGCCAGCAGCGTAGGGGGGACTAGCGGGACTTACCAAGATACG. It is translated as CASSVGGTSGTYQDT. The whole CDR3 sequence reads CASSVGGTSGTYQDTQYF.

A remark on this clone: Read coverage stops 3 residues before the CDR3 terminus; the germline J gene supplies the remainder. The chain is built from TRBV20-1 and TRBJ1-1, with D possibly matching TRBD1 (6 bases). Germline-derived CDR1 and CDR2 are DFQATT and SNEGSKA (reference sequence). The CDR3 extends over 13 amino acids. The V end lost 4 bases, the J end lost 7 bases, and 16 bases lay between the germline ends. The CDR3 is CSATKEGGIEAFF. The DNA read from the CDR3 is TGCAGTGCTACTAAGGAGGGGGGGATTGAA.

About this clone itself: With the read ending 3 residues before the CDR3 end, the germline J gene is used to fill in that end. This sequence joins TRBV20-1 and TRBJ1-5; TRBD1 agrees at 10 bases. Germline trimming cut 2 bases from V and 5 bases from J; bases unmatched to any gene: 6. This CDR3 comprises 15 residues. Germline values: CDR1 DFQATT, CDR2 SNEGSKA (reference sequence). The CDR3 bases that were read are TGCAGTGCTAGACCGAGGACAGGGGGTGATCAGCCC. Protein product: CSARPRTGGDQP. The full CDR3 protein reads CSARPRTGGDQPQHF.

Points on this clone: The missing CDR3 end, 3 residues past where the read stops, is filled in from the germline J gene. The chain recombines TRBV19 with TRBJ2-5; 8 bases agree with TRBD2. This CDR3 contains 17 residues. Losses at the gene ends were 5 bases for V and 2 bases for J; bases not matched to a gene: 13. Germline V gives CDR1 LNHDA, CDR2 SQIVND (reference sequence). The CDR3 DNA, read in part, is TGTGCCAGTAGTCCGGGGGGGGGCGGGGGGAAACAAGAGACC. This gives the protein CASSPGGGGGKQET. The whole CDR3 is CASSPGGGGGKQETQYF.

CDR3: CASSKDSRGNQPQHF. CDR3 DNA, as far as it was read: TGTGCCAGCAGTAAAGACAGTCGAGGCAATCAGCCC. This rearrangement joins TRBV2 to TRBJ1-5, with D perhaps matching TRBD1 (5 bases). The CDR3 is cut off 3 residues early in the read; its end comes from the germline J gene. The CDR3 extends over 15 amino acids. From germline, CDR1 is SNHLY and CDR2 FYNNEI. Trimming left V 5 bases short and J 2 bases short, with 13 bases between.

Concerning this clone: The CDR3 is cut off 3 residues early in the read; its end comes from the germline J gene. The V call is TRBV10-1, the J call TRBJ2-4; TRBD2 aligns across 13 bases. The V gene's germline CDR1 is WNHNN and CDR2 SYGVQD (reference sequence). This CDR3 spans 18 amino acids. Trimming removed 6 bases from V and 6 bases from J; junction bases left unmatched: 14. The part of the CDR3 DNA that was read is TGCGCCAGCAGGGGCTTTACTAGCGGGGGGGCTCCCTTAAACATT. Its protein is CASRGFTSGGAPLNI. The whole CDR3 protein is CASRGFTSGGAPLNIQYF.

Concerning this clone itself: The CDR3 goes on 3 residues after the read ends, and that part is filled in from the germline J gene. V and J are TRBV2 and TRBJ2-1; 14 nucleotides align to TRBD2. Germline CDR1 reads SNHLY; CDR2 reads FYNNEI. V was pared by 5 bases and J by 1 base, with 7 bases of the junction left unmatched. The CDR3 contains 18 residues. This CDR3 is CASSQTSGGESSYNEQFF. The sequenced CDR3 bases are TGTGCCAGCAGTCAGACTAGCGGGGGGGAGAGTTCCTACAATGAG.

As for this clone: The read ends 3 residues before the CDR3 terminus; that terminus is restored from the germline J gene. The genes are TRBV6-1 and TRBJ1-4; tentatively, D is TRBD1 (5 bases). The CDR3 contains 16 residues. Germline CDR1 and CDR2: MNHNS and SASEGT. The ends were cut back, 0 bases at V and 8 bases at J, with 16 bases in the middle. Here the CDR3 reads CASSEAIGRVREKLFF. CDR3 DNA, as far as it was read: TGTGCCAGCAGTGAAGCGATCGGCAGGGTACGGGAAAAA.

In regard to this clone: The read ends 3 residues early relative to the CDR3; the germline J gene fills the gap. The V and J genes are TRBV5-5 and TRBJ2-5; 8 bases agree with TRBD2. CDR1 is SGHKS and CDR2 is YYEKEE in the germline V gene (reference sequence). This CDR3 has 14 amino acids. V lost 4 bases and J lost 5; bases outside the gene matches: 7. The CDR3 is CASSAGGLGETQYF. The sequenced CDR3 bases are TGTGCCAGCAGCGCGGGGGGACTAGGGGAGACC.

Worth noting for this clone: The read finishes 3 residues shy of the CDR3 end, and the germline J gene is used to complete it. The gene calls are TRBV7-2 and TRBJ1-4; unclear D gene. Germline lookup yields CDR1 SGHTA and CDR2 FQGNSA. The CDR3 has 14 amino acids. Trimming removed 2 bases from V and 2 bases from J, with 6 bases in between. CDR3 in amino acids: CASSLILTNEKLFF. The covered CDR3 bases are TGTGCCAGCAGCTTAATACTGACTAATGAAAAA.

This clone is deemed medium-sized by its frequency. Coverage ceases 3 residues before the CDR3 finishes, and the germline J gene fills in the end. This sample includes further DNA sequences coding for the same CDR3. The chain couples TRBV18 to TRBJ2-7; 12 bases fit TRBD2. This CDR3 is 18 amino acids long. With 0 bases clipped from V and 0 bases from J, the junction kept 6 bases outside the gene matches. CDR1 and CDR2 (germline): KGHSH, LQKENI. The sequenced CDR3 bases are TGTGCCAGCTCACCACCTGCTAGCGGGGGGGCCTTCTCCTACGAG. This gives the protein CASSPPASGGAFSYE. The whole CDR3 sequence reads CASSPPASGGAFSYEQYF.

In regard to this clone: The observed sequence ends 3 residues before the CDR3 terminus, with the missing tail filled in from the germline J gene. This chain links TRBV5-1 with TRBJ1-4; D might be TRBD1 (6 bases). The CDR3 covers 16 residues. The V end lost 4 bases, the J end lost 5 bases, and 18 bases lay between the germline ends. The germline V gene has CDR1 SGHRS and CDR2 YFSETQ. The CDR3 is CASSLNSGVGNEKLFF. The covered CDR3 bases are TGCGCCAGCAGCCTAAACTCAGGGGTGGGAAATGAAAAA.

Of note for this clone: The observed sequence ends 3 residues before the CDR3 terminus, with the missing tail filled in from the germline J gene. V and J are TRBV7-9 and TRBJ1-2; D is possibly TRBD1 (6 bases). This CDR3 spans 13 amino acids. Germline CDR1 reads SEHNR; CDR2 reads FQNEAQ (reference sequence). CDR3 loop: CASSPDSFGGYTF. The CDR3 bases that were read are TGTGCCAGCAGCCCGGACAGTTTTGGAGGC.

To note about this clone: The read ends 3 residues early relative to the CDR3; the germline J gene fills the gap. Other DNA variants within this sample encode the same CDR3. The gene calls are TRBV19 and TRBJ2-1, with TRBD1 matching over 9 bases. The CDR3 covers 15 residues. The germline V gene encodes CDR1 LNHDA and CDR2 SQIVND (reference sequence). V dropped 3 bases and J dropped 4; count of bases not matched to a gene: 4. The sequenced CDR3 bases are TGTGCCAGTAGTATCCCGGGACAGGGATACAATGAG. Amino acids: CASSIPGQGYNE. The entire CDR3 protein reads CASSIPGQGYNEQFF.

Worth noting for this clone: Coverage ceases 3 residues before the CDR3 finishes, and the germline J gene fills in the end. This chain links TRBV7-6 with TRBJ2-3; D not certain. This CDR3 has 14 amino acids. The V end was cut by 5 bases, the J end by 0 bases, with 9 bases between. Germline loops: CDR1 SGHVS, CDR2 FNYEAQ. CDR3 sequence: CASSLQTSTDTQYF. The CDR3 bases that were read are TGTGCCAGCAGCCTCCAGACTAGCACAGATACG.

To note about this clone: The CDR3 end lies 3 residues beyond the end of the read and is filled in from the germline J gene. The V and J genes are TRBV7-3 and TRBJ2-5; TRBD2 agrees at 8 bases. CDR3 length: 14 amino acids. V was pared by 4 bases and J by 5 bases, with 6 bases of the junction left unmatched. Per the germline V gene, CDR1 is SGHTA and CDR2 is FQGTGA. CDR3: CASSSSGGDETQYF. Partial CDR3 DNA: TGTGCCAGCAGCTCTTCCGGGGGGGACGAGACC.

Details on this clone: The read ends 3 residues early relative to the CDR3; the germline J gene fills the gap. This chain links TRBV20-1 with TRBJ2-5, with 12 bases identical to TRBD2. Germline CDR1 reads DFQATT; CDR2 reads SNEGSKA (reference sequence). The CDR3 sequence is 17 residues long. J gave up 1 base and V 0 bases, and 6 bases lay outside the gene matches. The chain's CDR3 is CSARDPGLAGFQETQYF. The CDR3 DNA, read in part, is TGCAGTGCTAGAGATCCCGGACTAGCGGGGTTCCAAGAGACC.

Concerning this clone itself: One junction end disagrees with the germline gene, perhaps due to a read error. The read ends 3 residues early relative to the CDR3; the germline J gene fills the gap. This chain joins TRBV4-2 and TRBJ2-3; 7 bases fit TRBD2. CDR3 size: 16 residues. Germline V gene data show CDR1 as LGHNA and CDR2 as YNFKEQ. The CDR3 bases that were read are TGCGCCAGCAGCCAAGATCGGGGAGGGTGGACAGATACG. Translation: CASSQDRGGWTDT. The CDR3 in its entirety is CASSQDRGGWTDTQYF.

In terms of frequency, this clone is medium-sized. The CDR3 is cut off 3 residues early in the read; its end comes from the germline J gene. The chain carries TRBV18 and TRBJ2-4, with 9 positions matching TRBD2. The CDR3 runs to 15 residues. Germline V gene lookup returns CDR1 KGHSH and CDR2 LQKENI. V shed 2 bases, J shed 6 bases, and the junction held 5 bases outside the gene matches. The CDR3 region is CASSPFERGANIQYF. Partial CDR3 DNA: TGTGCCAGCTCACCATTTGAGCGGGGGGCAAACATT.

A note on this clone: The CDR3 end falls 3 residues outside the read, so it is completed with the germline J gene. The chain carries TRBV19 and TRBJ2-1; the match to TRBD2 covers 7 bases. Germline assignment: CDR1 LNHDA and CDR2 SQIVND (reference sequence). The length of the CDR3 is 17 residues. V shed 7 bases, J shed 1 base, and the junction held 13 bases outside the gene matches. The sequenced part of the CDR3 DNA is TGTGCCAGTACCCCCGGGACCCGGCGGGGGTCCTACAATGAG. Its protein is CASTPGTRRGSYNE. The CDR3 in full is CASTPGTRRGSYNEQFF. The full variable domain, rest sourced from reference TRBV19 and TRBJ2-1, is DGGITQSPKYLFRKEGQNVTLSCEQNLNHDAMYWYRQDPGQGLRLIYYSQIVNDFQKGDIAEGYSVSREKKESFPLTVTSAQKNPTAFYLCASTPGTRRGSYNEQFFGPGTRLTVL.

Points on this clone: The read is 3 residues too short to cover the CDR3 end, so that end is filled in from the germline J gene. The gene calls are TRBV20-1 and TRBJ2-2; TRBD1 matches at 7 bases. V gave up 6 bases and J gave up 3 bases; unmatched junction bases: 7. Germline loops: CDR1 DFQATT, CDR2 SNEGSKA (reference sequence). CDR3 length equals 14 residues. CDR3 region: CSAVDRSHTGELFF. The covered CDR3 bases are TGCAGTGCCGTGGACAGGAGTCACACCGGGGAG.

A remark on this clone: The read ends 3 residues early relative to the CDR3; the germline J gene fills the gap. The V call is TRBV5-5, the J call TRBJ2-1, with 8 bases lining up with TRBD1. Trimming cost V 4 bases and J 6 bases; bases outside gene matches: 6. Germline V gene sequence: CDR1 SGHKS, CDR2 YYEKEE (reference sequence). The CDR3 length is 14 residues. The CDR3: CASSRTTGVNEQFF. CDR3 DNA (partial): TGTGCCAGCAGCCGGACGACAGGGGTCAATGAG.

Partial CDR3 DNA: TGTGCCAGCAGTTCGCCGGGGGAGGTTTCGTACCAAGAGACC. Its translation is CASSSPGEVSYQET. The complete CDR3 protein is CASSSPGEVSYQETQYF. The J gene is TRBJ2-5, the V gene TRBV6-2 or TRBV6-3; possibly TRBD2 for D (6 bases). The observed sequence ends 3 residues before the CDR3 terminus, with the missing tail filled in from the germline J gene. V shed 4 bases and J shed 0 bases, with 18 bases lying between them. Germline V CDR1 and CDR2: MNHEY, SVGEGT. This CDR3 is built from 17 residues.

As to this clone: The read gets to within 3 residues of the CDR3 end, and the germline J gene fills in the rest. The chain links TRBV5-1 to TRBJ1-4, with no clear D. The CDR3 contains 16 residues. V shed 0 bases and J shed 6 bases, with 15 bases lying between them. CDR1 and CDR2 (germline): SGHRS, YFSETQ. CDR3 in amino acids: CASSLDAQALDEKLFF. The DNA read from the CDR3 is TGCGCCAGCAGCTTGGATGCCCAGGCATTGGATGAAAAA.

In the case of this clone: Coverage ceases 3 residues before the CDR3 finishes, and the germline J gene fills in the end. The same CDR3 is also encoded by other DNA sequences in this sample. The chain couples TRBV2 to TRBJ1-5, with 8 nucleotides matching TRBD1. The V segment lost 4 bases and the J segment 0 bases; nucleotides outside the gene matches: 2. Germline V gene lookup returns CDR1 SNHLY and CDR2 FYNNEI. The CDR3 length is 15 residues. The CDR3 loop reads CASSAGTGSNQPQHF. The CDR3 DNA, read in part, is TGTGCCAGCAGTGCCGGGACAGGTAGCAATCAGCCC.

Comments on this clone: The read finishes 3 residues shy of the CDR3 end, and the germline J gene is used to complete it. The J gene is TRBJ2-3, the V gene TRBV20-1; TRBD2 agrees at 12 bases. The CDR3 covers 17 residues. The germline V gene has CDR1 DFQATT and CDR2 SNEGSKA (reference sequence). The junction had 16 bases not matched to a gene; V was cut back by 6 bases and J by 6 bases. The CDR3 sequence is CSARSELAGGPGDTQYF. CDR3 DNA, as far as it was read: TGCAGTGCCCGATCGGAGCTAGCGGGGGGGCCTGGGGATACG.